A single sample is the source of the 29 T cell receptor beta chains below, sequenced in a study of shared clonotypes between healthy human individuals. Generated by immunoSEQ multiplex PCR, the TCRdb table keeps only in-frame clones and is missing some. The sample contains millions of clones, just under 95% of which appear only once. The naive CD8 population came from CD45RO-negative cells selected for CCR7, without terminally differentiated effector memory CD45RA+ cells. What was sequenced was naive CD8+ T cells sorted from blood. The receptors were sampled from a man aged 18 to 30 in good health.

The chain uses TRBV29-1 and TRBJ2-7, with D possibly matching TRBD1 (5 bases). Trimming pared 4 bases from V and 3 bases from J, leaving 10 bases between. The germline V gene encodes CDR1 SQVTM and CDR2 ANQGSEA. There are 12 residues in the CDR3. In DNA, the CDR3 is TGCAGCGTTGTGGACACGAGCTACGAGCAGTACTTC. Protein product: CSVVDTSYEQYF.

This clone has just one count. The chain employs TRBV27 and TRBJ2-7, with 13 bases matching TRBD2. Looked up from germline, CDR1 is MNHEY and CDR2 is SMNVEV (reference sequence). This CDR3 has 15 amino acids. V was clipped by 5 bases and J by 6 bases; unmatched bases: 7. CDR3: CASSARTSGSREQYF. CDR3 coding DNA: TGTGCCAGCAGTGCCCGGACTAGCGGGAGCCGCGAGCAGTACTTC.

The chain uses TRBV4-3 and TRBJ1-2, with TRBD1 as a possible D gene (5 bases). Germline lookup yields CDR1 LGHNA and CDR2 YSLEER. The CDR3 length is 15 residues. V lost 4 bases, J lost 3 bases, and 15 bases lay in between. CDR3 loop: CASSPGPGDDYGYTF. CDR3 bases: TGCGCCAGCAGCCCGGGACCGGGCGATGACTATGGCTACACCTTC.

Points on this clone: Other nucleotide sequences in the sample specify the same CDR3. The V gene is TRBV6-5, the J gene TRBJ2-7; D possibly uses TRBD1 or TRBD2 (5 bases each). Germline assignment: CDR1 MNHEY and CDR2 SVGAGI. The CDR3 consists of 14 residues. V lost 2 bases, J lost 7 bases, and 15 bases lay in between. CDR3 sequence reads: CASSYGGPGYEQYF. For the CDR3, the DNA is TGTGCCAGCAGTTACGGGGGACCCGGATATGAGCAGTACTTC.

The chain uses TRBV5-6 and TRBJ2-5; unclear D gene. The length of the CDR3 is 13 residues. V was trimmed by 1 base and J by 5 bases, leaving 9 bases between them. Per germline, CDR1 SGHDT and CDR2 YYEEEE. CDR3 region: CASSLFPGETQYF. The CDR3 region has the DNA TGTGCCAGCAGCTTGTTCCCTGGGGAGACCCAGTACTTC.

The chain employs TRBV6-4 and TRBJ1-4; no firm D call. Germline-derived CDR1 and CDR2 are MRHNA and SNTAGT. This CDR3 is 13 amino acids long. V was pared by 9 bases and J by 0 bases, with 8 bases between. The CDR3 sequence: CARPWATNEKLFF. The CDR3 DNA sequence: TGTGCCAGACCGTGGGCAACTAATGAAAAACTGTTTTTT.

The chain combines TRBV7-8 with TRBJ2-7; perhaps D is TRBD1 or TRBD2 (5 bases each). Germline V gives CDR1 SGHVS, CDR2 FQNEAQ. This CDR3 has 16 residues. Trimming shortened V by 0 bases and J by 3 bases, and 15 bases separated the two germline ends. The CDR3 loop is CASSLAMGDPYYEQYF. CDR3 nucleotide sequence: TGTGCCAGCAGCTTAGCGATGGGGGATCCCTACTACGAGCAGTACTTC. Combining the CDR3 with reference TRBV7-8 and TRBJ2-7 gives the whole variable domain GAGVSQSPRYKVAKRGQDVALRCDPISGHVSLFWYQQALGQGPEFLTYFQNEAQLDKSGLPSDRFFAERPEGSVSTLKIQRTQQEDSAVYLCASSLAMGDPYYEQYFGPGTRLTVT.

This rearrangement joins TRBV7-6 to TRBJ2-6; TRBD2 might be the D (5 bases). CDR1 is SGHVS, CDR2 FNYEAQ, per germline. V lost 6 bases and J 0 bases, leaving 15 bases between the germline ends. The CDR3 sequence is 17 residues long. The CDR3 is CASSLLPAGSGANVLTF. CDR3 DNA: TGTGCCAGCAGTCTACTACCCGCGGGCTCTGGGGCCAACGTCCTGACTTTC.

About this clone itself: The sample carries other DNA sequences with the same CDR3. The chain uses TRBV11-2 and TRBJ2-5, with 9 nucleotides matching TRBD1. Germline loops: CDR1 SGHAT, CDR2 FQNNGV. V shed 3 bases and J 5 bases; nucleotides not matched to a gene: 4. The CDR3 covers 14 residues. This CDR3 is CASSLTGGMETQYF. The CDR3 bases are TGTGCCAGCAGCTTGACAGGGGGTATGGAGACCCAGTACTTC. The full variable domain, with the rest looked up from reference TRBV11-2 and TRBJ2-5, is EAGVAQSPRYKIIEKRQSVAFWCNPISGHATLYWYQQILGQGPKLLIQFQNNGVVDDSQLPKDRFSAERLKGVDSTLKIQPAKLEDSAVYLCASSLTGGMETQYFGPGTRLLVL.

For this clone: This sample also contains other DNA sequences that code for the same CDR3. The V call is TRBV13, the J call TRBJ2-7, with D unresolved. In germline, CDR1 is PRHDT, CDR2 FYEKMQ (reference sequence). The CDR3 spans 14 residues. Trimming left V 0 bases short and J 2 bases short, with 8 bases between. The CDR3 protein is CASSLGRSTYEQYF. Here the CDR3 DNA reads TGTGCCAGCAGCTTAGGCAGGTCCACCTACGAGCAGTACTTC.

There are a few counts of this clone. The CDR3 DNA reads as TGTGCCACCAGCAGAGTTGAAGGTCCTGAAGCTTTCTTT. Its protein is CATSRVEGPEAFF. The chain combines TRBV15 with TRBJ1-1; D is unclear. This CDR3 is 13 amino acids long. Germline V lookup: CDR1 LNHNV, CDR2 YYDKDF (reference sequence). V gave up 1 base and J gave up 6 bases, with 9 bases separating them.

The chain joins TRBV5-4 to TRBJ2-1; unclear D gene. The germline CDR1 and CDR2 sequences are SGHNT and YYREEE (reference sequence). The CDR3 is 13 residues long. V lost 2 bases to trimming and J lost 5 bases, with 8 bases between them. The CDR3 DNA is TGTGCCAGCAGCTTCGACTCTGACAATGAGCAGTTCTTC. Its protein is CASSFDSDNEQFF.

This clone was seen more than once but under ten times. V gene TRBV29-1 combines with J gene TRBJ1-5, with D maybe TRBD1 (5 bases). The CDR3 runs 14 residues. Germline CDR1 is SQVTM and CDR2 is ANQGSEA. The V end lost 4 bases, the J end lost 3 bases, and 13 bases lay between the germline ends. The CDR3 nucleotides are TGCAGCGTTGCGGGGGGGGTCAACAATCAGCCCCAGCATTTT. Translated, it gives CSVAGGVNNQPQHF.

The V call is TRBV7-9, the J call TRBJ2-7; maybe TRBD2 (5 bases). Trimming took off 5 bases at V and 0 bases at J, with 14 bases between the two ends. The CDR3 spans 15 residues. From germline, CDR1 is SEHNR and CDR2 FQNEAQ (reference sequence). The CDR3 DNA reads as TGTGCCAGCAGCCCTAAAGGACTTCCCTCCTACGAGCAGTACTTC. Protein sequence: CASSPKGLPSYEQYF.

The genes are TRBV7-9 and TRBJ2-5; no clear D gene. The CDR3 spans 12 residues. The germline V gene encodes CDR1 SEHNR and CDR2 FQNEAQ (reference sequence). V lost 5 bases to trimming and J lost 5 bases, with 9 bases between them. The CDR3 region is CASSATVETQYF. The CDR3 bases are TGTGCCAGCAGCGCCACAGTGGAGACCCAGTACTTC.

The CDR3 DNA sequence: TGTGCCAGCAGCCACCAAGGGGACACCTACGAGCAGTACTTC. Protein: CASSHQGDTYEQYF. This chain joins TRBV27 and TRBJ2-7; possible D gene TRBD1, 6 bases. This CDR3 region has 14 residues. The V gene lost 6 bases and the J gene lost 2 bases, with 14 bases spanning the gap. Germline V gene lookup returns CDR1 MNHEY and CDR2 SMNVEV (reference sequence).

The rearrangement uses TRBV12-5 and TRBJ2-7; a possible D gene is TRBD1 (6 bases). Between the trimmed V and J ends, which lost 6 bases and 7 bases, there was a span of 22 bases. CDR3 length: 15 amino acids. Germline V gives CDR1 LGHNT, CDR2 FRNRAP. CDR3 protein: CASGTPNRDSREQYF. CDR3 in DNA: TGTGCTAGTGGAACCCCTAACAGGGATTCCAGAGAGCAGTACTTC.

This sequence joins TRBV4-3 and TRBJ2-6, with 8 bases fitting TRBD1. Looked up from germline, CDR1 is LGHNA and CDR2 is YSLEER. The length of the CDR3 is 18 residues. V gave up 2 bases and J gave up 2 bases; unmatched junction bases: 8. The CDR3 DNA follows: TGCGCCAGCAGCCAACTGACAGGGGTGACCCCTGGGGCCAACGTCCTGACTTTC. This encodes CASSQLTGVTPGANVLTF.

A word on this clone: Other nucleotide sequences in the sample specify the same CDR3. The chain recombines TRBV27 with TRBJ2-7, with D possibly matching TRBD2 (6 bases). Trimming stripped 3 bases from V and 0 bases from J, with 9 bases between. The CDR3 runs to 14 residues. CDR1 and CDR2 from the germline V gene are MNHEY and SMNVEV (reference sequence). The CDR3 DNA sequence: TGTGCCAGCAGTTTCGGAGCGGGCTCCTACGAGCAGTACTTC. It codes for CASSFGAGSYEQYF.

As concerns this clone: Different DNA sequences within this sample yield the same CDR3. This chain joins TRBV2 and TRBJ2-3; 10 bases align to TRBD1. The CDR3 has 14 amino acids. In germline, CDR1 is SNHLY, CDR2 FYNNEI. The junction had 4 bases not matched to a gene; V was cut back by 6 bases and J by 4 bases. CDR3 DNA sequence: TGTGCCAGCAGCGGGGACAGGGGTGCAGATACGCAGTATTTT. Translating it yields CASSGDRGADTQYF.

The chain couples TRBV6-5 to TRBJ1-3, with D perhaps TRBD1 (6 bases). The germline gives CDR1 MNHEY, CDR2 SVGAGI. CDR3 length: 15 residues. Trimming took 0 bases from V and 4 from J, leaving 10 bases between them. CDR3 sequence: CASSYSGGPGNTIYF. The CDR3 DNA follows: TGTGCCAGCAGTTACTCGGGGGGGCCGGGAAACACCATATATTTT.

The rearrangement uses TRBV29-1 and TRBJ2-7; tentative D call: TRBD1 (5 bases). The CDR3 contains 11 residues. Between the trimmed V and J ends, which lost 7 bases and 4 bases, there was a span of 11 bases. Germline loops: CDR1 SQVTM, CDR2 ANQGSEA. The chain's CDR3 is CSAFREYEQYF. In DNA form, the CDR3 reads TGCAGCGCTTTCAGGGAATACGAGCAGTACTTC.

This sequence joins TRBV13 and TRBJ2-1, with 8 bases aligning to TRBD2. CDR1 is PRHDT, CDR2 FYEKMQ, per germline (reference sequence). J lost 5 bases, V lost 5 bases, and 8 bases had no gene match. This CDR3 has 15 residues. The CDR3 protein is CASSPRIAGNNEQFF. The CDR3 nucleotides are TGTGCCAGCAGCCCCCGGATAGCGGGAAACAATGAGCAGTTCTTC.

This chain connects TRBV4-1 to TRBJ2-7; 8 nucleotides line up with TRBD2. The CDR3 has 15 amino acids. The germline V gene encodes CDR1 MGHRA and CDR2 YSYEKL. V lost 1 base and J lost 3; bases outside the gene matches: 5. The CDR3 nucleotides read TGCGCCAGCAGCCAAGTTTCTAGCGGGCTCTACGAGCAGTACTTC. It yields the protein CASSQVSSGLYEQYF.

The genes are TRBV10-2 and TRBJ2-5, with D tentatively TRBD2 (6 bases). V was clipped by 3 bases and J by 1 base, with 15 bases between them. The CDR3 runs 16 residues. Germline CDR1 and CDR2: WSHSY and SAAADI. In nucleotides, the CDR3 is TGCGCCAGCAGTGATAATGTAGCGGAACTCCAAGAGACCCAGTACTTC. Its translation: CASSDNVAELQETQYF.

The chain links TRBV10-3 to TRBJ1-1; D remains unclear. V dropped 9 bases and J dropped 11 bases, with 25 bases sitting between them. The CDR3 totals 14 residues. Germline CDR1 and CDR2: ENHRY and SYGVKD. The CDR3 here is CAIRRRAAVDMAFF. For the CDR3, the DNA is TGTGCCATTAGAAGGAGGGCCGCCGTTGATATGGCTTTCTTT.

This chain uses TRBV14 with TRBJ2-3; D uncertain. The germline V and J ends were trimmed by 0 bases and 0 bases, with 13 bases remaining between them. The V gene's germline CDR1 is SGHDN and CDR2 FVKESK. This CDR3 region has 17 residues. CDR3 protein: CASSQDFGSPSTDTQYF. CDR3 DNA sequence: TGTGCCAGCAGCCAAGATTTTGGTAGCCCAAGCACAGATACGCAGTATTTT.

The chain couples TRBV2 to TRBJ1-2; D is uncertain. The CDR3 covers 15 residues. Germline CDR1 is SNHLY and CDR2 is FYNNEI. V shed 3 bases and J shed 5 bases, with 16 bases lying between them. In nucleotides, the CDR3 is TGTGCCAGCAGTGAGGGATCCGGGAGCCTTTATGGCTACACCTTC. Translation: CASSEGSGSLYGYTF.

The V and J genes are TRBV29-1 and TRBJ2-1, with D tentatively TRBD1 (6 bases). Germline V gives CDR1 SQVTM, CDR2 ANQGSEA. The CDR3 is 13 amino acids. The V end lost 6 bases, the J end lost 4 bases, and 13 bases lay between the germline ends. In nucleotides, the CDR3 is TGCAGCGTAGGACAGCCCCTATACAATGAGCAGTTCTTC. This codes for CSVGQPLYNEQFF.